Listed below are T cell receptor beta chains from one sample, sequenced in a study of blood T cells in healthy people across ages. From the 5' RACE reads, TCRdb called clonotypes with MiXCR, one entry per CDR3 protein. Of around 790,000 distinct CDR3 sequences in the sample, under 55% were seen once. Sequencing was done on a sample of blood. These TCRs come from a man between 60 and 75 years old in good health. CDR3s leave out the opening cysteine and the closing phenylalanine or tryptophan. D genes are given only for firm matches.

>TRBV28|TRBD2|TRBJ2-4
ASSGPGLAGGTIQY
>TRBV25-1|.|TRBJ1-2
ASSEGGSANGYT
>TRBV27|TRBD2|TRBJ2-3
ASREGTSELSDTQY
>TRBV30|.|TRBJ2-6
AWRYPPGANVLT
>TRBV7-9|.|TRBJ1-2
ASSLGYQIGYGYT
>TRBV6-5|.|TRBJ2-7
ASGAIARGEQY
>TRBV13|TRBD2|TRBJ2-2
ASSPHREGTNTGELF
>TRBV4-3|.|TRBJ2-3
ASSQGAGGADTQY
>TRBV6-2/TRBV6-3|.|TRBJ2-5
ASSGWADEETQY
>TRBV20-1|TRBD2|TRBJ2-1
SAGGASGGADEQF
>TRBV7-9|TRBD1|TRBJ2-7
ASSPPLGQAYEQY
>TRBV29-1|.|TRBJ1-2
SVSPHSNSGFVYT
>TRBV12-3/TRBV12-4|.|TRBJ2-5
ASSLPHQETQY
>TRBV6-5|.|TRBJ2-7
ASSYSDPQGGTYEQY
>TRBV12-3/TRBV12-4|.|.
ASTTLALGGLETQY
>TRBV5-6|.|TRBJ1-2
ASSAGVNYGYT
>TRBV12-3/TRBV12-4|.|TRBJ1-2
ASTSALGAPFGYT
>TRBV6-6|.|TRBJ2-2
ASSMTGTGYTGELF
>TRBV3-1|.|TRBJ1-6
ASSQGWQNSPLH
>TRBV28|.|TRBJ2-7
ASRGIVYEQY
>TRBV3-1|.|TRBJ2-3
ASSLHEAKGDAQY
>TRBV6-2/TRBV6-3|.|TRBJ2-5
ACSRSGYQETQY
>TRBV20-1|.|TRBJ1-4
SARLGQRTTNEKLF
>TRBV24-1|TRBD1|TRBJ2-5
ATSDGDRGPETQY
>TRBV20-1|TRBD1|TRBJ1-5
SAPGGRVQPQH
>TRBV20-1|TRBD1|.
SARGTQGDEQY
>TRBV7-2|.|TRBJ2-3
ASSFRGNTDAQY
>TRBV7-2|.|TRBJ1-2
ASSPDTFGGYT
>TRBV13|TRBD1|TRBJ2-7
ASSSGQEMWYEQY
>TRBV20-1|.|TRBJ2-1
SANQIGNHNEQF
>TRBV7-8|.|TRBJ2-5
ASSPTGGRRQETQY
>TRBV29-1|.|TRBJ2-1
SVPNSRGQGEQF
>TRBV7-6|.|TRBJ1-2
ASSLDEGNYGYT
>TRBV27|.|TRBJ2-3
ASRPTVVTDTQY
>TRBV6-2/TRBV6-3|.|TRBJ2-3
ASKTIGTALGDTQY
>TRBV6-1|.|TRBJ1-5
ASSIVGYSNQPQH
>TRBV2|.|TRBJ2-7
ASSGEQVVVFYEQY
>TRBV7-2|TRBD1|TRBJ1-2
ASSSGGQGVYGYT
>TRBV4-3|.|TRBJ2-2
ASSQDRTANTGELF
>TRBV29-1|.|TRBJ2-7
SARDGPYEQY
>TRBV6-1|TRBD1|TRBJ1-4
ASSDPGQGLTNEKLF
>TRBV25-1|.|TRBJ1-4
ASSVRGWDEKLF
>TRBV25-1|.|TRBJ1-1
ASSETGLGTEAF
>TRBV9|TRBD2|TRBJ2-3
ASSGSGGVVTDTQY
>TRBV27|.|TRBJ1-2
ASSLGGLYGYT
>TRBV12-3/TRBV12-4|.|TRBJ2-5
ASWVSGGQETQY
>TRBV6-6|TRBD2|TRBJ2-7
ASSYSKAGGRYEQY